This T cell receptor (beta chain) derives from a study of cytomegalovirus exposure and HLA in healthy donors. As regards this clone: Its antigen is currently unknown.

The study ran its PCR with 60 Vbeta and 13 Jbeta primers. Repertoires were generated with immunoSEQ multiplex PCR, while TCRdb's copy carries only in-frame clones and drops some. The sample yields about 160,000 clones, roughly 80% seen once. Whole-study findings and limits: HLA alleles were associated with 16,951 TCR beta sequences in a later analysis at 0.05 false discovery rate. It was confirmed in vitro that three of the CMV-associated chains were specific for CMV antigens. Earlier analysis found most TCR beta V segments productive about 90% or about 30% of the time.

The CDR3 is 15 amino acids. V lost 3 bases and J lost 6; bases outside the gene matches: 5. Germline V gives CDR1 SNHLY, CDR2 FYNNEI. V usage is TRBV2 and J usage is TRBJ2-1; TRBD2 aligns across 10 bases. Material for sequencing was PBMCs. The sequence was obtained from a man aged 25-45 years in good health and CMV-seronegative. As DNA, the CDR3 is TGTGCCAGCAGTGAGCGACTAGCGGGCTCCAATGAGCAGTTCTTC. Translation gives CASSERLAGSNEQFF.